The 21 T cell receptor beta chains reported below all come from one sample, sequenced in a study of T cells in Graves' hyperthyroidism and ophthalmopathy. The source material, RNA transcripts, was used to amplify TCR beta CDR3 regions. The HTBI primer set drove a first-round RT-PCR of the TCR CDR3. TCRdb ran MiXCR on the multiplex PCR reads and lists one entry per CDR3 protein. The data show fewer than 700,000 distinct CDR3 sequences, under 20% seen once. Sequences were obtained from blood. Receptors were obtained from a young woman with Graves' ophthalmopathy.

This clonotype appeared many times. V and J are TRBV7-9 and TRBJ1-2, with D unclear. Trimming took off 1 base at V and 0 bases at J, with 6 bases between the two ends. Germline V gene lookup returns CDR1 SEHNR and CDR2 FQNEAQ (reference sequence). CDR3 length: 14 amino acids. CDR3 residues: CASSLVSSNYGYTF. Here the CDR3 DNA reads TGTGCCAGCAGCTTAGTCAGCTCTAACTATGGCTACACCTTC. The whole variable domain, filled in from reference TRBV7-9 and TRBJ1-2, reads DTGVSQNPRHKITKRGQNVTFRCDPISEHNRLYWYRQTLGQGPEFLTYFQNEAQLEKSRLLSDRFSAERPKGSFSTLEIQRTEQGDSAMYLCASSLVSSNYGYTFGSGTRLTVV.

This clonotype was seen repeatedly, ten times or more. The chain is built from TRBV12-3 or TRBV12-4 and TRBJ2-5; 11 bases fit TRBD2. This CDR3 comprises 15 residues. V dropped 3 bases and J dropped 4; count of bases not matched to a gene: 4. The CDR3 loop is CASSFRLAGGETQYF. In DNA form, the CDR3 reads TGTGCCAGCAGTTTTAGGCTAGCGGGGGGAGAGACCCAGTACTTC.

This clonotype has only a few counts. The chain combines TRBV30 with TRBJ2-3; 16 bases match TRBD2. The germline V gene has CDR1 GTSNPN and CDR2 SVGIG (reference sequence). V was clipped by 3 bases and J by 0 bases; unmatched bases: 12. CDR3 length: 20 residues. The CDR3 nucleotides read TGTGCCTGGAGCCTCCCGGGACTAGCGGGGGGGCAAACGAGCACAGATACGCAGTATTTT. Protein: CAWSLPGLAGGQTSTDTQYF.

This chain uses TRBV10-1 with TRBJ1-1, with 8 positions matching TRBD1. The CDR3 runs to 16 residues. Trimming at V came to 2 bases and at J to 8 bases, leaving 13 bases not matched to a gene. Germline V gene lookup returns CDR1 WNHNN and CDR2 SYGVQD (reference sequence). DNA of the CDR3: TGCGCCAGCAGTGAGGGGCCAGGACAGGGAGTGGGAGAAGCTTTCTTT. Encoded protein: CASSEGPGQGVGEAFF.

The J gene is TRBJ1-2, the V gene TRBV4-1; a weak D match, TRBD1 (5 bases). V was clipped by 4 bases and J by 2 bases, with 14 bases between them. Per germline, CDR1 MGHRA and CDR2 YSYEKL. The CDR3 is 15 amino acids. DNA of the CDR3: TGCGCCAGCAGCCGGTTTCCGGGGGTCAACTATGGCTACACCTTC. Its protein product is CASSRFPGVNYGYTF.

About this clonotype itself: A much larger clonotype is one base distant, so this may be a read error. This likely comes from a read error, as the CDR3 has no conserved phenylalanine or tryptophan at its end. The chain recombines TRBV30 with TRBJ2-1; a possible D gene is TRBD2 (5 bases). The germline V and J ends were trimmed by 3 bases and 7 bases, with 16 bases remaining between them. From germline, CDR1 is GTSNPN and CDR2 SVGIG (reference sequence). The CDR3 sequence is 14 residues long. For the CDR3, the DNA is TGTGCCTGGAGCCCCCTGAGAGGGTCGAATGAGCAGTTCCTC. Its protein is CAWSPLRGSNEQFL.

This chain links TRBV12-3 or TRBV12-4 with TRBJ2-1; 7 bases map to TRBD2. This CDR3 region has 12 residues. With 5 bases clipped from V and 10 bases from J, the junction kept 5 bases outside the gene matches. DNA for the CDR3: TGTGCCAGCAGTAAGACTAGCTCCGAGCAGTTCTTC. It yields the protein CASSKTSSEQFF.

This clonotype was seen many times. The chain uses TRBV6-2 or TRBV6-3 and TRBJ2-7; perhaps D is TRBD1 or TRBD2 (5 bases each). Trimming shortened V by 7 bases and J by 0 bases, and 13 bases separated the two germline ends. The germline V gene encodes CDR1 MNHEY and CDR2 SVGEGT. This CDR3 has 14 amino acids. The CDR3 DNA reads as TGTGCCAGCACGGGACCGACAGTCTCCTACGAGCAGTACTTC. It codes for CASTGPTVSYEQYF.

This clonotype has ten or more counts. The junction departs from germline at one end; a sequencing error may be responsible. CDR3 DNA sequence: TGCGCCAGCAGCTTGAAGAACACTGAAGCTTTCTTT. Protein: CASSLKNTEAFF. The chain employs TRBV7-9 and TRBJ1-1, with D uncertain. This CDR3 contains 12 residues. Germline CDR1 and CDR2: SEHNR and FQNEAQ (reference sequence).

This clonotype was observed at least ten times. V usage is TRBV15 and J usage is TRBJ2-5; no reliable D call. The length of the CDR3 is 11 residues. V was shortened by 4 bases and J by 3 bases, with 3 bases between the two germline ends. Germline lookup yields CDR1 LNHNV and CDR2 YYDKDF (reference sequence). DNA for the CDR3: TGTGCCACCAGCATGAAAGAGACCCAGTACTTC. Translated, it gives CATSMKETQYF. The full variable domain, rest sourced from reference TRBV15 and TRBJ2-5, is DAMVIQNPRYQVTQFGKPVTLSCSQTLNHNVMYWYQQKSSQAPKLLFHYYDKDFNNEADTPDNFQSRRPNTSFCFLDIRSPGLGDTAMYLCATSMKETQYFGPGTRLLVL.

This clonotype has just a few counts. The J gene is TRBJ1-2, the V gene TRBV11-3, with unresolved D. Between the trimmed V and J ends, which lost 10 bases and 5 bases, there was a span of 14 bases. The CDR3 spans 12 residues. Germline V gives CDR1 SGHNT, CDR2 YENEEA. CDR3 protein: CATFRDPYGYTF. The DNA of the CDR3 is TGTGCCACCTTCCGGGATCCATATGGCTACACCTTC.

This clonotype was observed many times. The chain uses TRBV28 and TRBJ2-1; 7 bases fit TRBD1. The germline gives CDR1 MDHEN, CDR2 SYDVKM. V was clipped by 3 bases and J by 1 base; unmatched bases: 6. CDR3 length equals 16 residues. CDR3 in amino acids: CASSFGWDRSYNEQFF. The CDR3 bases are TGTGCCAGCAGTTTTGGATGGGACAGATCCTACAATGAGCAGTTCTTC.

This rearrangement joins TRBV7-2 to TRBJ1-6; D ambiguous. Trimming took off 3 bases at V and 13 bases at J, with 22 bases between the two ends. In germline, CDR1 is SGHTA, CDR2 FQGNSA. The CDR3 spans 16 residues. The CDR3 loop reads CASSFGRTNPRWPLHF. The DNA for the CDR3 is TGTGCCAGCAGCTTCGGCCGAACTAACCCAAGATGGCCCCTCCACTTT.

The chain links TRBV27 to TRBJ1-4; tentative D call: TRBD1 (5 bases). The CDR3 is 16 residues long. V dropped 5 bases and J dropped 0 bases, with 13 bases sitting between them. The germline V gene has CDR1 MNHEY and CDR2 SMNVEV (reference sequence). The CDR3 loop reads CASSPRTTTTNEKLFF. The CDR3 coding sequence is TGTGCCAGCAGTCCCCGGACAACAACAACTAATGAAAAACTGTTTTTT.

At least ten counts were recorded for this clonotype. This rearrangement joins TRBV2 to TRBJ2-7; D unclear. The CDR3 consists of 13 residues. V lost 6 bases, J lost 1 base, and 10 bases lay in between. The germline CDR1 and CDR2 sequences are SNHLY and FYNNEI. The CDR3 is CASRIGRSYEQYF. CDR3 nucleotides: TGTGCCAGCAGGATCGGACGGTCCTACGAGCAGTACTTC. Drawing the rest from reference TRBV2 and TRBJ2-7, the complete variable domain is EPEVTQTPSHQVTQMGQEVILRCVPISNHLYFYWYRQILGQKVEFLVSFYNNEISEKSEIFDDQFSVERPDGSNFTLKIRSTKLEDSAMYFCASRIGRSYEQYFGPGTRLTVT.

The chain uses TRBV4-2 and TRBJ2-2; 8 bases are a match to TRBD2. The ends lost 5 bases at V and 7 bases at J; junction bases unmatched: 9. Germline V gene data show CDR1 as LGHNA and CDR2 as YNFKEQ. The CDR3 runs to 15 residues. The CDR3 DNA sequence: TGTGCCAGCAGCTCGGAAGCGGGAGCCGGCGGGGAGCTGTTTTTT. Translated, it gives CASSSEAGAGGELFF.

The genes are TRBV7-2 and TRBJ1-5; 11 nucleotides match TRBD1. The CDR3 consists of 16 residues. Germline CDR1 SGHTA, CDR2 FQGNSA. The junction had 10 bases not matched to a gene; V was cut back by 5 bases and J by 7 bases. For the CDR3, the DNA is TGTGCCAGCAGCCCACGGGACAGGGGGATTGGACAGCCCCAGCATTTT. Its translation is CASSPRDRGIGQPQHF. Looking up the rest from reference TRBV7-2 and TRBJ1-5 gives the full variable domain: GAGVSQSPSNKVTEKGKDVELRCDPISGHTALYWYRQSLGQGLEFLIYFQGNSAPDKSGLPSDRFSAERTGGSVSTLTIQRTQQEDSAVYLCASSPRDRGIGQPQHFGDGTRLSIL.

This clonotype was observed many times. This chain joins TRBV7-9 and TRBJ2-7, with 12 bases lining up with TRBD2. The CDR3 covers 15 residues. Germline V lookup: CDR1 SEHNR, CDR2 FQNEAQ (reference sequence). V shed 4 bases, J shed 0 bases, and the junction held 1 base outside the gene matches. CDR3 loop: CASSSTSGSSYEQYF. CDR3 nucleotides: TGTGCCAGCAGCTCGACTAGCGGGAGCTCCTACGAGCAGTACTTC.

This clonotype was observed a handful of times. V and J are TRBV2 and TRBJ1-1, with D perhaps TRBD1 (5 bases). The CDR3 contains 16 residues. Germline CDR1 and CDR2: SNHLY and FYNNEI. Trimming removed 8 bases from V and 8 bases from J, with 27 bases in between. Written as DNA, the CDR3 is TGTGCCAGCGGAAAAATAACAAGGGGATCGAACAGGGAAGCTTTCTTT. Its protein is CASGKITRGSNREAFF. The entire variable domain, with the rest obtained from reference TRBV2 and TRBJ1-1, is as follows: EPEVTQTPSHQVTQMGQEVILRCVPISNHLYFYWYRQILGQKVEFLVSFYNNEISEKSEIFDDQFSVERPDGSNFTLKIRSTKLEDSAMYFCASGKITRGSNREAFFGQGTRLTVV.

At least ten counts were recorded for this clonotype. V gene TRBV20-1 combines with J gene TRBJ2-7; 7 positions match TRBD2. V shed 0 bases, J shed 2 bases, and the junction held 1 base outside the gene matches. CDR3 length: 13 amino acids. Germline V gene sequence: CDR1 DFQATT, CDR2 SNEGSKA (reference sequence). This chain's CDR3 is CSARDGGTYEQYF. In nucleotides, the CDR3 is TGCAGTGCTAGAGACGGGGGGACCTACGAGCAGTACTTC.

This clonotype appeared many times. The chain links TRBV11-2 to TRBJ2-3; perhaps D is TRBD1 or TRBD2 (5 bases each). This CDR3 spans 18 amino acids. V was cut by 6 bases and J by 0 bases, with 22 bases left in between. Per the germline V gene, CDR1 is SGHAT and CDR2 is FQNNGV. CDR3 sequence reads: CASRLIGAGASSTDTQYF. CDR3 DNA: TGTGCCAGCAGATTAATCGGGGCTGGGGCATCTAGCACAGATACGCAGTATTTT.